The clone carrying this T cell receptor beta chain was picked up many times. The sample belongs to a study of blood T cells in healthy people across ages. Donors were healthy Caucasian individuals from Russia aged about 6 to 100. Isolated per sample were at least 6.5 million PBMCs. CDR1 is MNHEY, CDR2 SVGAGI, per germline. The V end was cut by 0 bases, the J end by 8 bases, with 11 bases between. This CDR3 comprises 15 residues. Through a sample-barcoded 5' primer and a J-beta primer mix, a second PCR was run for roughly 6 to 11 cycles. Using its own MiXCR run on the 5' RACE reads, TCRdb lists one record per CDR3 protein. Of about 290,000 distinct CDR3 sequences in the sample, roughly 26% were seen once.

The TCR sequence derives from a woman in her sixties or seventies in good health. V and J are TRBV6-5 and TRBJ1-6; tentatively, D is TRBD1 (5 bases). The specimen sequenced was blood. The CDR3 loop reads CASSYSGQGDSPLHF. CDR3 bases: TGTGCCAGCAGTTACTCGGGTCAGGGTGATTCACCCCTCCACTTT.